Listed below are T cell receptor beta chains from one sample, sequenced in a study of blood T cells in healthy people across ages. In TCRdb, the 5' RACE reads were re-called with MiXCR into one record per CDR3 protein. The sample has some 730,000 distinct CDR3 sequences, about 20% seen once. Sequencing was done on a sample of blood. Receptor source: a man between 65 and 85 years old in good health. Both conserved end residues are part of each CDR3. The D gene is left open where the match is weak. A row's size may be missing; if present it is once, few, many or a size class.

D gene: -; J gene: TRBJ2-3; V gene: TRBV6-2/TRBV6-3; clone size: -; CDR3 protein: CASRPISWEVTDTQYF; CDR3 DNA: TGTGCCAGCAGACCGATATCGTGGGAGGTTACAGATACGCAGTATTTT
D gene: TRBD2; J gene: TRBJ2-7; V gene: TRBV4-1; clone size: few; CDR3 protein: CASSQEVAGGHYEQYF; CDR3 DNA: TGCGCCAGCAGCCAAGAAGTAGCGGGGGGCCACTACGAGCAGTACTTC
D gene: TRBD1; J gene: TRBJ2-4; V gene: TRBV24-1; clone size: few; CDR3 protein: CATSDGTGGADIQYF; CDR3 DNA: TGTGCCACCAGTGACGGGACAGGGGGCGCGGACATTCAGTACTTC
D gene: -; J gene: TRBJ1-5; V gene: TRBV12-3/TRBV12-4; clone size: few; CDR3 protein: CASSPNRQSNQPQHF; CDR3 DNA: TGTGCCAGCAGTCCTAATAGACAGTCCAATCAGCCCCAGCATTTT
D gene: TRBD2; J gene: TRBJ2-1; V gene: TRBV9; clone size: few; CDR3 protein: CASSAPGTSGRNEQFF; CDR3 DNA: TGTGCCAGCAGCGCCCCCGGGACTAGCGGGAGGAATGAGCAGTTCTTC
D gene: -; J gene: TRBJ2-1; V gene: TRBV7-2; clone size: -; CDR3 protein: CASSFGRIYNEQFF; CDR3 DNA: TGTGCCAGCAGCTTCGGTCGGATCTACAATGAGCAGTTCTTC
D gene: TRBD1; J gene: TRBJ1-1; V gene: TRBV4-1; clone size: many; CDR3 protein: CASSSRDREAPEAFF; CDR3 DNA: TGCGCCAGCAGCTCGCGGGACAGGGAGGCTCCTGAAGCTTTCTTT
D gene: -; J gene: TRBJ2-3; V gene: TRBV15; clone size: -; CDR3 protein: CAASRASGGTDTQYF; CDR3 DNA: TGTGCCGCCAGCAGAGCTTCGGGGGGCACAGATACGCAGTATTTT
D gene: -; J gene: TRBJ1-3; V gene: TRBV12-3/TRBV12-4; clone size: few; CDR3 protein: CASRNMGGWDTIYF; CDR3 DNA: TGTGCCAGCAGAAACATGGGAGGATGGGACACCATATATTTT
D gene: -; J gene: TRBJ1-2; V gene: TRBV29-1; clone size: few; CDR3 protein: CSVRGPYGYTF; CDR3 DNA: TGCAGCGTACGGGGACCCTATGGCTACACCTTC
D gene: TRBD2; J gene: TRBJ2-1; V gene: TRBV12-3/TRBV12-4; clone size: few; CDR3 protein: CASSRGGLAGNNEQFF; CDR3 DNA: TGTGCCAGCAGTCGGGGGGGACTAGCGGGGAACAATGAGCAGTTCTTC
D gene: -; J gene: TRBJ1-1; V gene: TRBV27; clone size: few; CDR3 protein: CASSFNRVGGSEAFF; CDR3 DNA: TGTGCCAGCAGTTTCAACAGGGTTGGGGGGTCTGAAGCTTTCTTT
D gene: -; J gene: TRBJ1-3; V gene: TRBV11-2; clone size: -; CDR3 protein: CASHRATGNTIYF; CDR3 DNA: TGTGCCAGCCACAGGGCCACTGGAAACACCATATATTTT
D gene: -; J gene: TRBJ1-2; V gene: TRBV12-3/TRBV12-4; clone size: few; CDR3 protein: CASSFGIYYGYTF; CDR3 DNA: TGTGCCAGCAGTTTCGGGATTTACTATGGCTACACCTTC
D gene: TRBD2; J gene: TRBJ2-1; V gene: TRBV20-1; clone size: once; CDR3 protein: CSARAGTTAVLPFF; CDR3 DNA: TGCAGTGCTAGAGCGGGGACTACCGCCGTATTGCCTTTCTTC
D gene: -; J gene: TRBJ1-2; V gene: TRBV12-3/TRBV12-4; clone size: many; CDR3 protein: CASSSGPDTGIGYGYTF; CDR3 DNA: TGTGCCAGCAGTTCAGGTCCGGACACAGGGATTGGATATGGCTACACCTTC
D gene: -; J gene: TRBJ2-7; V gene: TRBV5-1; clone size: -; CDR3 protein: CASSLAGANGEQYF; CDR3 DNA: TGCGCCAGCAGCTTGGCCGGAGCAAATGGCGAGCAGTACTTC
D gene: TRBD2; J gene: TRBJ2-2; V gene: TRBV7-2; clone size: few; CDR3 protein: CASSLAPLAGGTGELFF; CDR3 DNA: TGTGCCAGCAGCTTAGCTCCACTAGCGGGAGGCACCGGGGAGCTGTTTTTT
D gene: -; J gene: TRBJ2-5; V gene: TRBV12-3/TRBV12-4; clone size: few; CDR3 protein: CASSPRGQARQETQYF; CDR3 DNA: TGTGCCAGCAGCCCTCGGGGGCAGGCAAGACAAGAGACCCAGTACTTC
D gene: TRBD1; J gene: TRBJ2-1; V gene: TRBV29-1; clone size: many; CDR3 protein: CSVGAPGQYNEQFF; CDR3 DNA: TGCAGCGTTGGGGCGCCGGGACAGTACAATGAGCAGTTCTTC
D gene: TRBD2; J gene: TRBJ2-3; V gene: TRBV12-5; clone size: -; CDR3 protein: CASGPGVGGSSADTQYF; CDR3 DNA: TGTGCTAGTGGTCCCGGTGTGGGCGGGAGCTCGGCAGATACGCAGTATTTT
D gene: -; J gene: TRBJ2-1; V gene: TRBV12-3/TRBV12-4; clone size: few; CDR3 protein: CASTPTGYNYNEQFF; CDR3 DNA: TGTGCCAGCACCCCTACAGGGTACAACTACAATGAGCAGTTCTTC
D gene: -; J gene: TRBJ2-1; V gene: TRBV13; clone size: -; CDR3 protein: CASSLRNYNEQFF; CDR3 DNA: TGTGCCAGCAGCTTACGCAACTACAATGAGCAGTTCTTC
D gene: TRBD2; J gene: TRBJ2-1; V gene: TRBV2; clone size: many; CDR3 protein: CASSDLERGLSYNEQFF; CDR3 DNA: TGTGCCAGCAGTGATTTAGAGCGGGGACTCTCCTACAATGAGCAGTTCTTC
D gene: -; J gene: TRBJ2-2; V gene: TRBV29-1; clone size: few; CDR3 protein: CSGVNTGELFF; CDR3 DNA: TGCAGCGGGGTGAACACCGGGGAGCTGTTTTTT
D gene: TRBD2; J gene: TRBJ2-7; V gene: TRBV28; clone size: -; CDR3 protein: CASSPSGSSYEQYF; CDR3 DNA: TGTGCCAGCAGTCCAAGCGGGAGCTCCTACGAGCAGTACTTC
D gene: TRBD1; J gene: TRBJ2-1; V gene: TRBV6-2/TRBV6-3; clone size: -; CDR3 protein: CASRLHRGSYNEQFF; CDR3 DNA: TGTGCCAGTCGCCTCCACAGGGGATCTTACAATGAGCAGTTCTTC
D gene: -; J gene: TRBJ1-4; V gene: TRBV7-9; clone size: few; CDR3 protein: CASSLLGTNEKLFF; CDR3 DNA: TGTGCCAGCAGCCTTCTAGGGACTAATGAAAAACTGTTTTTT
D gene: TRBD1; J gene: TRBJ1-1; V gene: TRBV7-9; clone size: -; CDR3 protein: CASTLQGGFDTEAFF; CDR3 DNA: TGTGCCAGCACCCTACAAGGGGGCTTCGACACTGAAGCTTTCTTT
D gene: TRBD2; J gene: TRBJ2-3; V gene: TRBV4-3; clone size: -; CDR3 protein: CASSQDSRASGRWITDTQYF; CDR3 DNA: TGCGCCAGCAGCCAAGATTCCCGGGCTAGCGGGAGGTGGATCACAGATACGCAGTATTTT
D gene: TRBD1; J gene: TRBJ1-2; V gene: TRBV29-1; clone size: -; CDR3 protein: CSVVGDRVGGYTF; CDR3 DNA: TGCAGCGTTGTGGGGGACAGGGTTGGTGGCTACACCTTC
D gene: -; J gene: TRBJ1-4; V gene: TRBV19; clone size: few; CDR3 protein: CASSFGTSGEKLFF; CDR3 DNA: TGTGCCAGTAGTTTCGGGACATCAGGTGAAAAACTGTTTTTT
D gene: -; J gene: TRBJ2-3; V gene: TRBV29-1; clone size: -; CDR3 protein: CSVDRLDLTDTQYF; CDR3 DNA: TGCAGCGTTGACCGGCTAGATCTCACAGATACGCAGTATTTT
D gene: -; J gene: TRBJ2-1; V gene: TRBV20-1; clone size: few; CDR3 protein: CSAQAAESSYNEQFF; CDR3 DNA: TGCAGTGCTCAGGCAGCTGAAAGCTCCTACAATGAGCAGTTCTTC
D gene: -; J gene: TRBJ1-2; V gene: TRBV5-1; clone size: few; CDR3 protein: CASSLVGTRYSNYGYTF; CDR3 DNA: TGCGCCAGCAGCTTGGTGGGAACCAGATATAGTAACTATGGCTACACCTTC
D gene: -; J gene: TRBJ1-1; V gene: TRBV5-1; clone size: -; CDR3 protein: CASSQQELNTEALF; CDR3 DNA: TGCGCCAGCAGCCAACAGGAACTGAACACTGAAGCTCTCTTT
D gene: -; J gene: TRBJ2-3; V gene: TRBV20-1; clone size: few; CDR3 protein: CSARNGMGGLTDTQYF; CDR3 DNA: TGCAGTGCTAGGAACGGAATGGGGGGCCTGACAGATACGCAGTATTTT
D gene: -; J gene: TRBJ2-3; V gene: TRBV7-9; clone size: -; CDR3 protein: CASSPKGGTDTQYF; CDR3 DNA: TGTGCCAGCAGCCCCAAGGGAGGAACAGATACGCAGTATTTT
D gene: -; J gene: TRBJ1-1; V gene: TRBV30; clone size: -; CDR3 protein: CACTQGVAEAFF; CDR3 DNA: TGTGCCTGTACTCAGGGTGTCGCTGAAGCTTTCTTT
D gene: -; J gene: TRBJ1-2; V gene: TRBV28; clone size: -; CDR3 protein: CASTGGLNYGYTF; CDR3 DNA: TGTGCCAGCACTGGCGGTCTGAACTATGGCTACACCTTC
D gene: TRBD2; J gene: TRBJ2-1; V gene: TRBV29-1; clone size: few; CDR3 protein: CSVGASGSNEQFF; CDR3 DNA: TGCAGCGTTGGGGCTAGCGGGAGCAATGAGCAGTTCTTC
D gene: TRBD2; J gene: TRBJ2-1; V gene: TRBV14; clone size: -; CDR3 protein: CASSRPRLAGPYNEQFF; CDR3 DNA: TGTGCCAGCAGCCGACCGAGACTAGCGGGACCCTATAATGAGCAGTTCTTC
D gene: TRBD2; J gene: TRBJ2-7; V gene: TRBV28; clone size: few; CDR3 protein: CASGLGGEQYF; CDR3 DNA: TGTGCCAGCGGGCTCGGGGGGGAGCAGTACTTC
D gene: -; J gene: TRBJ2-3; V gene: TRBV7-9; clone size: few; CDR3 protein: CVSSLLVLGSTDTQYF; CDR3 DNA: TGTGTCAGCAGCTTACTAGTCCTAGGTAGCACAGATACGCAGTATTTT
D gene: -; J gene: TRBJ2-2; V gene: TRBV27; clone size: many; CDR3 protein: CASSPDWGDPTGELFF; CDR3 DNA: TGTGCCAGCAGTCCCGACTGGGGGGACCCTACCGGGGAGCTGTTTTTT